Presented here are 17 T cell receptor beta chains from one specimen sequenced in a study of cytomegalovirus exposure and HLA in healthy donors. 60 Vbeta and 13 Jbeta primers were used in PCR. TCRdb's copy holds only in-frame clones and misses some; the assay was immunoSEQ multiplex PCR. Counted here are 100,000 or so clones, approximately 71% occurring once; the ten biggest clones make up roughly 9.6%. The sample taken for sequencing was PBMCs. The receptors derive from a male donor in good health and CMV-seropositive.

The rearrangement links TRBV19 to TRBJ1-6; D unclear. V was cut by 6 bases and J by 9 bases, with 12 bases left in between. CDR1 and CDR2 (germline): LNHDA, SQIVND (reference sequence). The CDR3 spans 13 residues. CDR3 DNA sequence: TGTGCCAGTAGGGAGGGAGGTGCTTCACCCCTCCACTTT. Translated, it gives CASREGGASPLHF.

The chain uses TRBV9 and TRBJ2-1; 10 positions match TRBD1. V dropped 3 bases and J dropped 5; count of bases not matched to a gene: 5. Germline V lookup: CDR1 SGDLS, CDR2 YYNGEE. This CDR3 contains 15 residues. The CDR3 DNA follows: TGTGCCAGCAGCGCCCGGGACAGGGGAGACAATGAGCAGTTCTTC. Its protein is CASSARDRGDNEQFF.

The rearrangement links TRBV19 to TRBJ1-5; 7 positions agree with TRBD1. Trimming cost V 5 bases and J 6 bases; bases outside gene matches: 7. The CDR3 extends over 14 amino acids. In germline, CDR1 is LNHDA, CDR2 SQIVND (reference sequence). The CDR3 region is CASSPDRDGQPQHF. The DNA for the CDR3 is TGTGCCAGTAGTCCCGACAGGGACGGTCAGCCCCAGCATTTT.

The CDR3 loop is CASSFSGVNNEQFF. The CDR3 DNA follows: TGTGCCAGCAGCTTTAGCGGTGTAAACAATGAGCAGTTCTTC. V is TRBV7-2 and J is TRBJ2-1; TRBD2 is a possible D gene (6 bases). The V and J ends lost 3 bases and 5 bases respectively, with 11 bases between them. The CDR3 consists of 14 residues. Germline values: CDR1 SGHTA, CDR2 FQGNSA.

Here the CDR3 reads CASSVNPSSYEQYF. CDR3 bases: TGTGCCAGCAGCGTAAACCCCAGCTCCTACGAGCAGTACTTC. This chain uses TRBV9 with TRBJ2-7; D is unclear. V dropped 1 base and J dropped 0 bases, with 8 bases sitting between them. This CDR3 comprises 14 residues. Germline loops: CDR1 SGDLS, CDR2 YYNGEE.

This clone was observed a single time. V usage is TRBV9 and J usage is TRBJ2-5; D is perhaps TRBD1 (7 bases). V was pared by 3 bases and J by 4 bases, with 19 bases between. This CDR3 spans 16 amino acids. Looked up from germline, CDR1 is SGDLS and CDR2 is YYNGEE. This CDR3 is CASSAHPSGGRETQYF. The CDR3, as DNA: TGTGCCAGCAGCGCCCACCCCTCAGGGGGGCGAGAGACCCAGTACTTC.

This chain uses TRBV28 with TRBJ1-2, with D possibly matching TRBD1 (5 bases). Trimming stripped 8 bases from V and 4 bases from J, with 20 bases between. From germline, CDR1 is MDHEN and CDR2 SYDVKM. The CDR3 runs to 15 residues. Written as DNA, the CDR3 is TGTGCCAGCTCTATCCGGGGGGTCGGCAGCTATGGCTACACCTTC. Translated: CASSIRGVGSYGYTF.

The chain has TRBV5-1 and TRBJ2-7; perhaps TRBD1 as D (5 bases). This CDR3 contains 14 residues. V shed 4 bases and J shed 7 bases, with 18 bases lying between them. CDR1 and CDR2 from the germline V gene are SGHRS and YFSETQ. DNA of the CDR3: TGCGCCAGCAGCCTGGCCCCAGGGTCGTGGGAGCAGTACTTC. Its translation: CASSLAPGSWEQYF. The variable domain in full, with the rest retrieved from reference TRBV5-1 and TRBJ2-7, is KAGVTQTPRYLIKTRGQQVTLSCSPISGHRSVSWYQQTPGQGLQFLFEYFSETQRNKGNFPGRFSGRQFSNSRSEMNVSTLELGDSALYLCASSLAPGSWEQYFGPGTRLTVT.

The chain couples TRBV4-3 to TRBJ1-5; TRBD1 agrees at 9 bases. V was clipped by 0 bases and J by 9 bases; unmatched bases: 12. Germline CDR1 LGHNA, CDR2 YSLEER. The CDR3 loop spans 17 amino acids. CDR3 sequence reads: CASSQDYQGQGHGPQHF. The DNA of the CDR3 is TGCGCCAGCAGCCAAGATTATCAGGGACAGGGCCATGGGCCCCAGCATTTT.

This clone appeared a few times. The chain combines TRBV5-4 with TRBJ1-2, with TRBD1 matching over 9 bases. Per the germline V gene, CDR1 is SGHNT and CDR2 is YYREEE (reference sequence). V lost 2 bases and J lost 4; bases outside the gene matches: 3. This CDR3 is built from 14 residues. DNA of the CDR3: TGTGCCAGCAGCTTTAGGACAGGGGCCTATGGCTACACCTTC. This sequence encodes CASSFRTGAYGYTF.

V and J are TRBV7-2 and TRBJ2-7; 8 bases match TRBD2. CDR1 and CDR2 (germline): SGHTA, FQGNSA. J was trimmed by 9 bases and V by 2 bases; bases with no gene match: 3. The CDR3 has 12 amino acids. Written as DNA, the CDR3 is TGTGCCAGCAGCTTATCTGCGGGGGGGCAGTACTTC. Its protein product is CASSLSAGGQYF.

V and J are TRBV5-6 and TRBJ2-7; D unresolved. CDR1 is SGHDT, CDR2 YYEEEE, per germline. This CDR3 is built from 14 residues. V lost 1 base and J lost 4, with 12 bases in between. This CDR3 is CASSLRRGIYEQYF. Here the CDR3 DNA reads TGTGCCAGCAGCTTGAGGCGAGGTATTTACGAGCAGTACTTC.

Notes on this clone: Relative to the germline gene, one junction end is altered; a read error may explain this. The chain combines TRBV7-2 with TRBJ1-5; TRBD1 matches at 7 bases. Looked up from germline, CDR1 is SGHTA and CDR2 is FQGNSA. The CDR3 totals 14 residues. The CDR3 DNA sequence: TGTGCCAGCAGCTTCTTCGAGGGGGCCCTTCCGTCGGATTTT. Its protein product is CASSFFEGALPSDF. Using reference TRBV7-2 and TRBJ1-5 for the parts outside the CDR3, the full variable domain is GAGVSQSPSNKVTEKGKDVELRCDPISGHTALYWYRQSLGQGLEFLIYFQGNSAPDKSGLPSDRFSAERTGGSVSTLTIQRTQQEDSAVYLCASSFFEGALPSDFGDGTRLSIL.

The chain carries TRBV5-1 and TRBJ1-4; no clear D gene. V lost 4 bases and J lost 8, with 12 bases in between. Germline V gene data show CDR1 as SGHRS and CDR2 as YFSETQ. This CDR3 is 13 amino acids long. CDR3 sequence (DNA): TGCGCCAGCAGCCCGGTCCCCGAAGAAAAACTGTTTTTT. Amino acid sequence: CASSPVPEEKLFF.

The chain carries TRBV6-1 and TRBJ2-3; tentatively, D is TRBD1 (6 bases). The CDR3 extends over 14 amino acids. Germline V gene sequence: CDR1 MNHNS, CDR2 SASEGT. Between the trimmed V and J ends, which lost 10 bases and 0 bases, there was a span of 14 bases. The chain's CDR3 is CATKRTDSTDTQYF. CDR3 bases: TGTGCCACCAAAAGGACAGATAGCACAGATACGCAGTATTTT.

CDR3 region: CASSPGSSTDTQYF. The CDR3 DNA reads as TGTGCCAGCAGCCCCGGGTCCTCCACAGATACGCAGTATTTT. The J gene is TRBJ2-3, the V gene TRBV11-3; D is uncertain. The CDR3 has 14 residues. Germline CDR1 and CDR2: SGHNT and YENEEA. Between the trimmed V and J ends, which lost 5 bases and 2 bases, there was a span of 11 bases.

This chain joins TRBV9 and TRBJ2-6, with 7 bases fitting TRBD1. This CDR3 comprises 17 residues. Germline values: CDR1 SGDLS, CDR2 YYNGEE. Germline trimming cut 0 bases from V and 0 bases from J; bases unmatched to any gene: 3. The CDR3 spells CASSVEGALSGANVLTF. CDR3 nucleotide sequence: TGTGCCAGCAGCGTAGAGGGGGCGCTCTCTGGGGCCAACGTCCTGACTTTC.